This T cell receptor beta chain appears in the sequencing data of a study of blood T cells in healthy people across ages. The CDR3 extends over 19 amino acids. V lost 3 bases and J 5 bases, leaving 29 bases between the germline ends. The use of a sample-barcoded 5' primer and a J-beta primer mix characterized a second PCR of roughly 6 to 11 cycles. TCRdb passed the 5' RACE reads through MiXCR, listing each CDR3 protein once. The sample shows 750,000 to 950,000 distinct CDR3 sequences, approximately 32% of them seen only once. At least ten counts were recorded for this clonotype. Its specificity is unknown. Whole-study findings and limits: Across samples, TCR beta diversity tracked strongly with naive T cell percentage.

These sequences were also reported in another study, on T cells of mothers and their children. That source reports: The second PCR's M1S primer added sample barcodes and 2-4 random nucleotides. Slightly higher, non-significant overlap characterized related mother-child pairs relative to unrelated pairs.

The source material was blood. The chain links TRBV12-3 or TRBV12-4 to TRBJ2-7; a weak D match, TRBD1 (8 bases). The origin of this receptor is a woman between 40 and 55 years old in good health. CDR3 residues: CASSLGRGIGQGESHEQYF. The CDR3 nucleotides read TGTGCCAGCAGTTTGGGGAGGGGAATCGGACAGGGCGAATCCCACGAGCAGTACTTC.